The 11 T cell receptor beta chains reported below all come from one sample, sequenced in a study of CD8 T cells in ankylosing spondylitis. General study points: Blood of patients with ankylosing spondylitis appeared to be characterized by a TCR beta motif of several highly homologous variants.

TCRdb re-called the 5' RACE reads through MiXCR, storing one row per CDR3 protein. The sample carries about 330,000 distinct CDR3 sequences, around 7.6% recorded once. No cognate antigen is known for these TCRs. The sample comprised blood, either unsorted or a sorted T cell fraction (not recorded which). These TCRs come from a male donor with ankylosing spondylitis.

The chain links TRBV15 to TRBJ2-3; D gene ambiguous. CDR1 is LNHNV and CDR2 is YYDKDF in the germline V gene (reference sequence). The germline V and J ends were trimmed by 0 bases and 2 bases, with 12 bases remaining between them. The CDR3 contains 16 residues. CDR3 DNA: TGTGCCACCAGCAGAGATCCTCCCTGGACCACAGATACGCAGTATTTT. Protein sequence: CATSRDPPWTTDTQYF.

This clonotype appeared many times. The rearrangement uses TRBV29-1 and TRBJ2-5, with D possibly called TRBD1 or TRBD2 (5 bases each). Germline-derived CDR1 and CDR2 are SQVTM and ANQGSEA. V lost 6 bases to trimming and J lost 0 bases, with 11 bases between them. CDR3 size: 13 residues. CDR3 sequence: CSVPGAYQETQYF. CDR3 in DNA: TGCAGCGTCCCCGGGGCCTACCAAGAGACCCAGTACTTC.

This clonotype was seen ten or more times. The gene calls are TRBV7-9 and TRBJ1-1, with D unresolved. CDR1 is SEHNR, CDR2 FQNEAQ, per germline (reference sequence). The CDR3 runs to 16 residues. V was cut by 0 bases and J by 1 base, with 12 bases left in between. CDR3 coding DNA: TGTGCCAGCAGCTTAGCGCATGAACAGCGGAACACTGAAGCTTTCTTT. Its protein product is CASSLAHEQRNTEAFF.

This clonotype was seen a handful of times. The CDR3 DNA reads TGCGCCAGCAGCTTGGACAGACAGAGCCTGTACAATGAGCAGTTCTTC. Encoded protein: CASSLDRQSLYNEQFF. The chain is built from TRBV5-1 and TRBJ2-1; D is possibly TRBD1 (5 bases). This CDR3 is built from 16 residues. V dropped 0 bases and J dropped 4 bases, with 14 bases sitting between them. From germline, CDR1 is SGHRS and CDR2 YFSETQ.

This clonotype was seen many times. The CDR3 here is CSVEGTSGSNNEQYF. In DNA form, the CDR3 reads TGCAGCGTTGAAGGGACTAGCGGGAGTAACAACGAGCAGTACTTC. The chain couples TRBV29-1 to TRBJ2-7, with 13 positions matching TRBD2. CDR3 length: 15 residues. Trimming removed 1 base from V and 5 bases from J; junction bases left unmatched: 5. Germline CDR1 SQVTM, CDR2 ANQGSEA.

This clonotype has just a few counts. The CDR3 nucleotides are TGTGCCAGCAGCCAAGACTCGCCGGGACAGGGGGCTGGCACCTTC. As protein: CASSQDSPGQGAGTF. J is TRBJ1-2 and V is TRBV3-1; 12 bases agree with TRBD1. The V gene's germline CDR1 is LGHDT and CDR2 YNNKEL (reference sequence). The V segment lost 0 bases and the J segment 13 bases; nucleotides outside the gene matches: 9. The CDR3 has 15 residues.

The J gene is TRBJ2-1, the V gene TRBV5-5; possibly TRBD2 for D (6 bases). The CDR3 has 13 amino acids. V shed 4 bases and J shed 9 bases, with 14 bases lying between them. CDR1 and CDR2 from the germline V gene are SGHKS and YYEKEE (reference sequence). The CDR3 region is CASSMGLAPEQFF. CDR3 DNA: TGTGCCAGCAGCATGGGGCTAGCGCCTGAGCAGTTCTTC.

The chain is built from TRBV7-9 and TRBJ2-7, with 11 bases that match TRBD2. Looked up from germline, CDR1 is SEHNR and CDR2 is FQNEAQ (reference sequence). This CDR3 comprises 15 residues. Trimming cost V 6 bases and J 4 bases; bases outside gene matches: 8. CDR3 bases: TGTGCCAGCAGTTCCGGACTAGCGGGCGCTTACGAGCAGTACTTC. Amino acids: CASSSGLAGAYEQYF.

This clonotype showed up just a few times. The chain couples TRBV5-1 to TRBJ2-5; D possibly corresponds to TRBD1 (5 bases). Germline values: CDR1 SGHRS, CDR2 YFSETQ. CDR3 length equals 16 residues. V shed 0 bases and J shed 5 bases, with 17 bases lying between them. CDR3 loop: CASSLAGLSVWETQYF. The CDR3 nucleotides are TGCGCCAGCAGCTTGGCAGGGCTCAGTGTTTGGGAGACCCAGTACTTC.

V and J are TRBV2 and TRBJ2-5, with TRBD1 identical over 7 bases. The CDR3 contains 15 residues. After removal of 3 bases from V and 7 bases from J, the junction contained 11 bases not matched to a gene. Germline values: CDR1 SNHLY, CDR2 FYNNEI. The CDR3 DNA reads TGTGCCAGCAGTGAGAGGACAGGTGGGCCCGGGACCCAGTACTTC. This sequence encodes CASSERTGGPGTQYF.

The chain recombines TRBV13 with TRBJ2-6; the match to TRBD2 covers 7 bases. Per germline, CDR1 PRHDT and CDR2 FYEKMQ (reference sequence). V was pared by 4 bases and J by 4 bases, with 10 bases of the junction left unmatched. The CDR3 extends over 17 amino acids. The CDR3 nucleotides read TGTGCCAGCAGCTCCCCTCGGGGGAGGGCAGGGGCCAACGTCCTGACTTTC. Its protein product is CASSSPRGRAGANVLTF.